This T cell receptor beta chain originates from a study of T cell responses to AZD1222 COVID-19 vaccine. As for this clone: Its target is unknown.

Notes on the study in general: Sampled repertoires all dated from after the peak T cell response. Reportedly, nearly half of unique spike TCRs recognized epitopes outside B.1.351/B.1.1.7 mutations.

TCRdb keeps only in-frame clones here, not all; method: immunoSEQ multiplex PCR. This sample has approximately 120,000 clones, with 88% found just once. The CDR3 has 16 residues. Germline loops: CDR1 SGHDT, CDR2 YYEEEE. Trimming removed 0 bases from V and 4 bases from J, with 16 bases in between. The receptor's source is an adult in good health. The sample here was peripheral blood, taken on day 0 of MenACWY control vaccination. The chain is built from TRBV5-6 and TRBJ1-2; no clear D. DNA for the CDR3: TGTGCCAGCAGCTTGGTTCCAGTAGCGACTTCCTATGGCTACACCTTC. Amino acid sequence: CASSLVPVATSYGYTF.